The 20 T cell receptor beta chains presented below share a single source sample, sequenced in a study of Tregs in tolerant kidney transplant recipients. Generated by immunoSEQ multiplex PCR, the TCRdb table keeps only in-frame clones and is missing some. The table lists about 77,000 clones, roughly 98% of them singletons. This material consisted of CD4+ T cells from blood, taken before the transplant. These receptor sequences come from a human donor who received a combined kidney and bone marrow transplant.

The rearrangement links TRBV7-3 to TRBJ1-5; 7 positions agree with TRBD1. J was trimmed by 1 base and V by 1 base; bases with no gene match: 7. The CDR3 covers 17 residues. Germline V gives CDR1 SGHTA, CDR2 FQGTGA. The DNA for the CDR3 is TGTGCCAGCAGCTTAAACTCTCCAGGGGGGAGCAATCAGCCCCAGCATTTT. The encoded protein is CASSLNSPGGSNQPQHF.

CDR3 sequence: CASSLGGSTGVTEAFF. The CDR3 DNA reads as TGTGCCAGCAGCTTGGGGGGGTCTACAGGGGTCACTGAAGCTTTCTTT. The genes are TRBV5-4 and TRBJ1-1, with TRBD1 matching over 7 bases. The trim removed 0 bases at V and 4 bases at J, leaving 9 bases unmatched. The germline CDR1 and CDR2 sequences are SGHNT and YYREEE (reference sequence). The CDR3 totals 16 residues.

V gene TRBV7-3 combines with J gene TRBJ1-1, with TRBD1 matching 8 bases. V shed 3 bases and J 5 bases; nucleotides not matched to a gene: 8. The CDR3 sequence is 15 residues long. Germline V lookup: CDR1 SGHTA, CDR2 FQGTGA. The CDR3 reads CASSLTGADGTEAFF. The CDR3 nucleotides read TGTGCCAGCAGCTTGACAGGGGCTGATGGGACTGAAGCTTTCTTT.

V gene TRBV12-5 combines with J gene TRBJ1-1; the match to TRBD1 covers 9 bases. The CDR3 has 21 amino acids. In germline, CDR1 is LGHNT, CDR2 FRNRAP. V lost 0 bases, J lost 5 bases, and 22 bases stayed unmatched. This CDR3 reads CASGLVVGGWDRVGKSTEAFF. The CDR3 bases are TGTGCTAGTGGTTTGGTCGTAGGGGGATGGGACAGGGTAGGTAAGAGTACTGAAGCTTTCTTT.

J is TRBJ1-2 and V is TRBV7-9; D is uncertain. There are 15 residues in the CDR3. V dropped 5 bases and J dropped 1 base, with 14 bases sitting between them. Germline assignment: CDR1 SEHNR and CDR2 FQNEAQ (reference sequence). In nucleotides, the CDR3 is TGTGCCAGCAGCGTGGGAGCAAACCTTAACTATGGCTACACCTTC. This encodes CASSVGANLNYGYTF.

The gene calls are TRBV19 and TRBJ2-5, with D possibly being TRBD1 (6 bases). V dropped 3 bases and J dropped 4 bases, with 12 bases sitting between them. The CDR3 sequence is 14 residues long. Germline-derived CDR1 and CDR2 are LNHDA and SQIVND (reference sequence). The CDR3 spells CASSIYQGRETQYF. Here the CDR3 DNA reads TGTGCCAGTAGTATTTATCAGGGGCGAGAGACCCAGTACTTC.

The CDR3 coding sequence is TGTGCCAGCAGTTTGTGGACAGGGGGCACTGAAGCTTTCTTT. This encodes CASSLWTGGTEAFF. This sequence joins TRBV28 and TRBJ1-1; 10 bases map to TRBD1. Germline CDR1 reads MDHEN; CDR2 reads SYDVKM. The CDR3 extends over 14 amino acids. Trimming took 3 bases from V and 4 from J; bases not matched to a gene: 2.

The V call is TRBV10-3, the J call TRBJ1-4; D not certain. Deletions cut 6 bases from V and 3 bases from J, with 14 bases between. CDR1 is ENHRY, CDR2 SYGVKD, per germline. CDR3 length: 15 amino acids. CDR3 nucleotide sequence: TGTGCCATCAGCCCGCGGGCCGGCCCTAATGAAAAACTGTTTTTT. Its protein is CAISPRAGPNEKLFF.

This clone has just one count. The V gene is TRBV7-3, the J gene TRBJ2-3; 13 bases map to TRBD2. The CDR3 totals 17 residues. Looked up from germline, CDR1 is SGHTA and CDR2 is FQGTGA. The V and J ends lost 5 bases and 6 bases, in that order; junction bases with no gene match: 11. CDR3 in DNA: TGTGCCAGCAGCATTGGACTAGCGGGAGCCACCGGGGATACGCAGTATTTT. It yields the protein CASSIGLAGATGDTQYF.

The chain couples TRBV28 to TRBJ2-1; D is possibly TRBD2 (5 bases). The CDR3 sequence is 12 residues long. CDR1 and CDR2 from the germline V gene are MDHEN and SYDVKM. V was trimmed by 9 bases and J by 7 bases, leaving 13 bases between them. This chain's CDR3 is CASKIPGNEQFF. CDR3 coding DNA: TGTGCCAGTAAGATTCCGGGAAATGAGCAGTTCTTC.

This chain links TRBV7-2 with TRBJ2-5, with 8 nucleotides matching TRBD2. Germline assignment: CDR1 SGHTA and CDR2 FQGNSA. V trimming: 1 base; J trimming: 4 bases; junction bases outside the gene matches: 11. The length of the CDR3 is 17 residues. CDR3 bases: TGTGCCAGCAGCTTAGGTCCGGGAGGGCCGGTTTCAGAGACCCAGTACTTC. It is translated as CASSLGPGGPVSETQYF.

This clone was recorded once. The chain combines TRBV5-1 with TRBJ2-1; D may be TRBD1 (6 bases). The CDR3 is made up of 11 amino acids. Germline values: CDR1 SGHRS, CDR2 YFSETQ. The V and J ends lost 3 bases and 10 bases respectively, with 8 bases between them. The CDR3: CASSSGTEQFF. The CDR3 DNA is TGCGCCAGCAGCTCCGGGACAGAGCAGTTCTTC.

This chain joins TRBV27 and TRBJ1-2; 7 bases line up with TRBD1. The V segment lost 5 bases and the J segment 7 bases; nucleotides outside the gene matches: 19. The CDR3 has 17 amino acids. Germline CDR1 is MNHEY and CDR2 is SMNVEV (reference sequence). CDR3 in amino acids: CASSPQTGRVPFSGYTF. The CDR3 coding sequence is TGTGCCAGCAGTCCCCAGACAGGGAGAGTTCCATTCTCTGGCTACACCTTC.

The gene calls are TRBV6-1 and TRBJ1-2; D is ambiguous. The V end was cut by 11 bases, the J end by 4 bases, with 11 bases between. CDR3 size: 11 residues. CDR1 is MNHNS and CDR2 is SASEGT in the germline V gene. CDR3 sequence reads: CAGSGVYGYTF. The CDR3 nucleotides read TGTGCCGGATCGGGAGTCTATGGCTACACCTTC.

The chain links TRBV19 to TRBJ1-4; D unresolved. Germline assignment: CDR1 LNHDA and CDR2 SQIVND (reference sequence). The CDR3 contains 13 residues. Trimming pared 8 bases from V and 5 bases from J, leaving 12 bases between. The CDR3 nucleotides read TGTGCCAGTGGGCGTCAGCAGAATGAAAAACTGTTTTTT. It codes for CASGRQQNEKLFF.

V is TRBV5-6 and J is TRBJ1-3; D not resolved. The germline V gene encodes CDR1 SGHDT and CDR2 YYEEEE. CDR3 length: 15 residues. V was shortened by 4 bases and J by 2 bases, with 13 bases between the two germline ends. The chain's CDR3 is CASSISPGPGNTIYF. The CDR3 DNA follows: TGTGCCAGCAGCATTTCGCCGGGTCCTGGAAACACCATATATTTT.

This clone was found once. V and J are TRBV10-3 and TRBJ2-5, with unresolved D. Per germline, CDR1 ENHRY and CDR2 SYGVKD. Trimming stripped 0 bases from V and 3 bases from J, with 8 bases between. CDR3 length: 14 amino acids. For the CDR3, the DNA is TGTGCCATCAGTGAGTCAAGCCCGGAAGAGACCCAGTACTTC. Encoded protein: CAISESSPEETQYF.

The CDR3 here is CASSLYRTRETQYF. CDR3 DNA sequence: TGTGCCAGCAGCTTATATAGGACTAGGGAGACCCAGTACTTC. This sequence joins TRBV7-2 and TRBJ2-5, with 7 positions matching TRBD2. After removal of 2 bases from V and 5 bases from J, the junction contained 5 bases not matched to a gene. Looked up from germline, CDR1 is SGHTA and CDR2 is FQGNSA. The CDR3 is 14 amino acids.

The chain joins TRBV4-2 to TRBJ1-6; possible D gene TRBD1, 6 bases. The CDR3 totals 15 residues. The germline gives CDR1 LGHNA, CDR2 YNFKEQ. V was clipped by 3 bases and J by 4 bases, with 10 bases between them. DNA of the CDR3: TGTGCCAGCAGCCAGAGGCAGGGGTATAATTCACCCCTCCACTTT. This translates into CASSQRQGYNSPLHF.

CDR3 residues: CASSLRPGGAGNTIYF. In nucleotides, the CDR3 is TGTGCCAGCAGCTTACGCCCCGGGGGGGCTGGAAACACCATATATTTT. This rearrangement joins TRBV5-4 to TRBJ1-3; a possible D gene is TRBD1 (5 bases). Trimming took off 2 bases at V and 2 bases at J, with 14 bases between the two ends. CDR3 length: 16 amino acids. Germline V gene sequence: CDR1 SGHNT, CDR2 YYREEE (reference sequence).